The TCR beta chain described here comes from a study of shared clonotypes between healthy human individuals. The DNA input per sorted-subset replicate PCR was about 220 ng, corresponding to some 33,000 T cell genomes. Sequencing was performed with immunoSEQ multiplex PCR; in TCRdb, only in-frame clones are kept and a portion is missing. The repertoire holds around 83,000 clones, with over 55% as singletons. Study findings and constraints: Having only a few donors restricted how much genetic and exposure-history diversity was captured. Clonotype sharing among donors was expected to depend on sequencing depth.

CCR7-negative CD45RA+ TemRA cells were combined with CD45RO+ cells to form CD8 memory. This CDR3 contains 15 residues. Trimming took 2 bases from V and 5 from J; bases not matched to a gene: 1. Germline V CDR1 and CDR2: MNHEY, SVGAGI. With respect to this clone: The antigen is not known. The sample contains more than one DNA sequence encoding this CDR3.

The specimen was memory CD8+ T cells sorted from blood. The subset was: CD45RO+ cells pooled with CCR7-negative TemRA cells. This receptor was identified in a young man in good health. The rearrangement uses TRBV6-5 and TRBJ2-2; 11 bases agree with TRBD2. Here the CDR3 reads CASSYGTSGTGELFF. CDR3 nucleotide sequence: TGTGCCAGCAGTTACGGGACTAGCGGTACCGGGGAGCTGTTTTTT.